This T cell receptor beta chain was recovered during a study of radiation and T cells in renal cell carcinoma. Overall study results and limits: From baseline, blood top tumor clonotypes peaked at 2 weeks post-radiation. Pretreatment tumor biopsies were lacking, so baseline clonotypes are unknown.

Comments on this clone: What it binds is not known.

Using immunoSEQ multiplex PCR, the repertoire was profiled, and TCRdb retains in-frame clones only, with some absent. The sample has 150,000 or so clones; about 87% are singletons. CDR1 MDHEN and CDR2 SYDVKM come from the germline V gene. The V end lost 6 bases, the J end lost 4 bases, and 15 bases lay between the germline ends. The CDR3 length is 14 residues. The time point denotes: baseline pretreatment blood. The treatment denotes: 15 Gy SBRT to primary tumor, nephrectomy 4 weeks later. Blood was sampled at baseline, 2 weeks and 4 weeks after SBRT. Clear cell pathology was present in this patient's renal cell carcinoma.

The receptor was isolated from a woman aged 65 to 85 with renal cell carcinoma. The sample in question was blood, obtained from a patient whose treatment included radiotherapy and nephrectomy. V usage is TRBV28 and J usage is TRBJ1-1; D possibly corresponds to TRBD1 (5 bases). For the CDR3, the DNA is TGTGCCAGCAGCCCGGGGGGGAGGGGCACTGAAGCTTTCTTT. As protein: CASSPGGRGTEAFF.